A selection of T cell receptor beta chains follows, all from one sample in a study of T cell responses to AZD1222 COVID-19 vaccine. The table came from immunoSEQ multiplex PCR; TCRdb's copy has only in-frame clones and leaves some out. Of roughly 87,000 clones listed, approximately 90% are singletons. The specimen comprised peripheral blood, sampled 28 days after the second AZD1222 dose. All receptors come from an adult who received the AZD1222 COVID-19 vaccine. The CDR3 runs from the conserved cysteine through the conserved F or W. A D gene is named only where the DNA matches it firmly. Size tells how often a clone was seen (once, few, many) or the class of an expanded clone, and some rows leave it out.

j_gene | v_gene | abundance | d_gene | CDR3aa | CDR3nt
TRBJ1-4 | TRBV6-5 | . | TRBD1 | CASRRQGSNEKLFF | TGTGCCAGCAGGCGACAGGGGTCTAATGAAAAACTGTTTTTT
TRBJ1-2 | TRBV5-1 | once | TRBD1 | CASSLGDRGYTF | TGCGCCAGCAGCTTGGGGGACAGAGGCTACACCTTC
TRBJ1-4 | TRBV28 | once | . | CASTPWDATNEKLFF | TGTGCCAGCACCCCCTGGGACGCAACTAATGAAAAACTGTTTTTT
TRBJ1-5 | TRBV5-5 | . | TRBD1 | CASSLPGTGGGQPQHF | TGTGCCAGCAGCTTGCCCGGGACAGGGGGCGGTCAGCCCCAGCATTTT
TRBJ2-1 | TRBV9 | . | . | CASSVGASSYNEQFF | TGTGCCAGCAGCGTAGGCGCCAGCTCCTACAATGAGCAGTTCTTC
TRBJ1-2 | TRBV4-2 | . | . | CASSQETPPAGALANYGYTF | TGTGCCAGCAGCCAAGAAACCCCCCCTGCAGGGGCACTAGCTAACTATGGCTACACCTTC
TRBJ1-2 | TRBV6-1 | . | . | CASSETVPGGYGYTF | TGTGCCAGCAGTGAAACGGTCCCTGGAGGGTATGGCTACACCTTC
TRBJ2-7 | TRBV2 | . | TRBD2 | CASSEDGLKGLDLPNEQYF | TGTGCCAGCAGTGAAGATGGGTTGAAGGGACTAGACTTACCAAACGAGCAGTACTTC
TRBJ2-2 | TRBV7-2 | . | . | CASSFGGVVTGELFF | TGTGCCAGCAGCTTTGGGGGCGTGGTAACCGGGGAGCTGTTTTTT
TRBJ2-2 | TRBV19 | . | . | CASRAPGANTGELFF | TGTGCCAGTCGAGCCCCGGGGGCTAACACCGGGGAGCTGTTTTTT
TRBJ2-3 | TRBV6-5 | . | TRBD2 | CASSWRGDTDTQYF | TGTGCCAGCAGTTGGCGGGGGGACACAGATACGCAGTATTTT
TRBJ2-1 | TRBV14 | . | TRBD2 | CASSRSTSAGSYNEQFF | TGTGCCAGCAGCCGATCAACTAGCGCCGGCTCCTACAATGAGCAGTTCTTC
TRBJ1-1 | TRBV19 | . | . | CASSAAGNTEAFF | TGTGCCAGTAGTGCCGCAGGGAACACTGAAGCTTTCTTT
TRBJ1-2 | TRBV15 | . | . | CATSRGGARNTF | TGTGCCACCAGCAGAGGGGGGGCGCGTAACACCTTC
TRBJ1-6 | TRBV2 | . | TRBD1 | CASREQGAGSPLHF | TGTGCCAGCAGGGAACAGGGGGCAGGATCACCCCTCCACTTT
TRBJ1-1 | TRBV28 | . | . | CASKTVQEGGYYTEAFF | TGTGCCAGCAAGACAGTACAGGAGGGAGGGTATTACACTGAAGCTTTCTTT
TRBJ1-3 | TRBV19 | . | . | CASSIVYGAGAGNTIYF | TGTGCCAGTAGTATAGTTTACGGCGCGGGGGCTGGAAACACCATATATTTT
TRBJ1-2 | TRBV18 | once | . | CASSPRQDPRNYGYTF | TGTGCCAGCTCACCACGACAGGATCCCCGGAACTATGGCTACACCTTC
TRBJ1-1 | TRBV5-6 | . | . | CASNQFLAGDLKAFF | TGTGCCAGCAACCAGTTTTTGGCGGGGGACCTTAAAGCTTTCTTT
TRBJ1-2 | TRBV5-1 | . | . | CASSIQGAGYTF | TGCGCCAGCAGCATTCAGGGAGCCGGCTACACCTTC
TRBJ2-4 | TRBV4-1 | . | . | CASSASTAAKNIQYF | TGCGCCAGCAGCGCCTCGACAGCAGCCAAAAACATTCAGTACTTC
TRBJ1-1 | TRBV11-2 | . | TRBD1 | CASSPTLDRGNTEAFF | TGTGCCAGCAGCCCGACCCTGGACAGGGGGAACACTGAAGCTTTCTTT
TRBJ2-1 | TRBV4-1 | . | TRBD2 | CASSQGTVSGDPYNEQFF | TGCGCCAGCAGCCAAGGTACAGTCAGCGGGGACCCCTACAATGAGCAGTTCTTC
TRBJ2-2 | TRBV5-1 | . | TRBD2 | CASILADPAGLTGELFF | TGCGCCAGCATACTAGCTGACCCAGCGGGGCTCACCGGGGAGCTGTTTTTT
TRBJ1-5 | TRBV9 | . | . | CASSVAGGLQPQHF | TGTGCCAGCAGCGTAGCGGGGGGTTTGCAGCCCCAGCATTTT
TRBJ1-6 | TRBV11-3 | . | TRBD1 | CASSWGQNYNSPLHF | TGTGCCAGCAGCTGGGGACAGAACTATAATTCACCCCTCCACTTT
TRBJ1-2 | TRBV5-1 | . | TRBD1 | CASSRGQGAPGYTF | TGCGCCAGCAGCCGGGGACAGGGGGCGCCGGGCTACACCTTC
TRBJ1-5 | TRBV30 | . | . | CAWNSKTSFSNQPQHF | TGTGCCTGGAATAGCAAAACAAGTTTCAGCAATCAGCCCCAGCATTTT
TRBJ2-7 | TRBV6-5 | . | . | CASSRFSEPYEQYF | TGTGCCAGCAGCCGCTTTAGTGAACCCTACGAGCAGTACTTC
TRBJ1-1 | TRBV5-6 | . | TRBD1 | CASSLRGDRLNTEAFF | TGTGCCAGCAGCTTGCGGGGGGACAGACTGAACACTGAAGCTTTCTTT
TRBJ2-7 | TRBV30 | . | . | CAWSPSDYEQYF | TGTGCCTGGAGTCCCTCAGACTACGAGCAGTACTTC
TRBJ1-6 | TRBV19 | . | . | CASSIIGHRQSYNSPLHF | TGTGCCAGTAGTATAATTGGCCACCGACAGTCCTATAATTCACCCCTCCACTTT
TRBJ1-2 | TRBV7-9 | . | . | CAFTGVNDGYTF | TGTGCCTTCACCGGGGTGAATGATGGCTACACCTTC
TRBJ1-5 | TRBV6-1 | few | . | CASSEVGRGDQNQPQHF | TGTGCCAGCAGTGAAGTTGGCAGGGGCGATCAGAATCAGCCCCAGCATTTT
TRBJ1-2 | TRBV29-1 | . | . | CSVATFGGGYTF | TGCAGCGTTGCGACCTTTGGGGGTGGCTACACCTTC
TRBJ2-1 | TRBV28 | . | . | CASSLSSYHVLNEQFF | TGTGCCAGCAGCCTATCTAGCTACCACGTTTTGAATGAGCAGTTCTTC
TRBJ2-3 | TRBV5-5 | . | . | CASSRPLDTQYF | TGTGCCAGCAGCCGCCCCTTGGATACGCAGTATTTT
TRBJ2-7 | TRBV2 | . | TRBD1 | CASSKDRGQFEQYF | TGTGCCAGCAGTAAGGACAGGGGGCAGTTCGAGCAGTACTTC
TRBJ2-1 | TRBV5-1 | . | TRBD1 | CASSLGRQGVHEQFF | TGCGCCAGCAGCTTGGGTAGACAGGGGGTTCATGAGCAGTTCTTC
TRBJ1-3 | TRBV10-3 | . | . | CAISESTQLSGNTIYF | TGTGCCATCAGTGAGTCGACCCAGCTCTCTGGAAACACCATATATTTT
TRBJ1-5 | TRBV6-4 | . | . | CASSDGSNQPQHF | TGTGCCAGCAGTGACGGATCCAATCAGCCCCAGCATTTT
TRBJ1-2 | TRBV7-2 | . | . | CASSLSNVQGRGYTF | TGTGCCAGCAGCCTCTCTAACGTACAGGGCCGTGGCTACACCTTC